This T cell receptor beta chain was recorded in a study of a mutant IDH1 vaccine in newly diagnosed glioma. Overall study: Vaccination began 4-6 weeks post radiotherapy alone, or with temozolomide cycles. Treated patients, averaging 40.4 years, were 62.5% male and roughly 40% female.

General study findings and limits: Over 85% of patients showed vaccine-induced immune responses across multiple MHC alleles.

A note on this clone: Its antigen remains unidentified.

Described time point: week 35, safety follow-up. Topical imiquimod accompanied each vaccine dose, which consisted of 300 ug of mutant IDH1 20-mer peptide. Eight vaccinations were given in weeks 1, 3, 5, 7, 11, 15, 19 and 23. Per the germline V gene, CDR1 is SGHDN and CDR2 is FVKESK. Trimming removed 1 base at V and 3 bases at J, with 7 bases between. The CDR3 length is 14 residues. Data came from immunoSEQ multiplex PCR; TCRdb stores just in-frame clones and leaves some out. The data contain around 32,000 clones, roughly 80% of them singletons. The rearrangement links TRBV14 to TRBJ2-1; D is unresolved. Material: PBMCs, obtained from a glioma patient whose treatment included an IDH1 peptide vaccine. This clonotype was obtained from a young woman with glioma. CDR3 protein: CASSQVPLYNEQFF. CDR3 sequence (DNA): TGTGCCAGCAGCCAAGTCCCCCTCTACAATGAGCAGTTCTTC.